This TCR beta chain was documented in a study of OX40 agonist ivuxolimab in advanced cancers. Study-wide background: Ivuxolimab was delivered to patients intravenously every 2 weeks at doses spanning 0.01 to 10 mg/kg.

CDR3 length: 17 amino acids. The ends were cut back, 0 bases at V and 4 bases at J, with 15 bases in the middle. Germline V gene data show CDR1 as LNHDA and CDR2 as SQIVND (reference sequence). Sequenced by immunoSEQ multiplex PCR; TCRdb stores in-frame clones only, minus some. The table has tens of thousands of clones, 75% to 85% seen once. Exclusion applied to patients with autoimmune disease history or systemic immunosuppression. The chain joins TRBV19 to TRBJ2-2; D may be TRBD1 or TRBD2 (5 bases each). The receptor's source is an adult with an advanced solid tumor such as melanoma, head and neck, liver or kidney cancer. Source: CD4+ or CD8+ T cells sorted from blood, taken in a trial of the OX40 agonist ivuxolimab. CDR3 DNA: TGTGCCAGTAGTATAGATTGGGGGACCCCGGGCACCGGGGAGCTGTTTTTT. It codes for CASSIDWGTPGTGELFF.